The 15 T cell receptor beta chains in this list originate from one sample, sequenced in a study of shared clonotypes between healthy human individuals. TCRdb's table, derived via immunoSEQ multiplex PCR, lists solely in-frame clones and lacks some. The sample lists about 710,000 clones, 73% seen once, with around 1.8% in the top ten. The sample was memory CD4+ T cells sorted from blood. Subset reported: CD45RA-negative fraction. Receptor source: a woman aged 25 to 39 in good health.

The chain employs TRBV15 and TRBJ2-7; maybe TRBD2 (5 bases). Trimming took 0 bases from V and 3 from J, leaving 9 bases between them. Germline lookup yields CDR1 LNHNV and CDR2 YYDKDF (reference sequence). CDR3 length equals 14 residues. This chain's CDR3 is CATSRDLGLYEQYF. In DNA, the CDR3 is TGTGCCACCAGCAGAGATCTAGGACTCTACGAGCAGTACTTC. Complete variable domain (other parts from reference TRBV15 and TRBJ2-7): DAMVIQNPRYQVTQFGKPVTLSCSQTLNHNVMYWYQQKSSQAPKLLFHYYDKDFNNEADTPDNFQSRRPNTSFCFLDIRSPGLGDTAMYLCATSRDLGLYEQYFGPGTRLTVT.

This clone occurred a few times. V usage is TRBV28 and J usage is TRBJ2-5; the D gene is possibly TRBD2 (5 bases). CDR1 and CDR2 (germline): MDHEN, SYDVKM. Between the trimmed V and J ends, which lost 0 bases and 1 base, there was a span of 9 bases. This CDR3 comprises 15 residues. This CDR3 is CASSLWAGSQETQYF. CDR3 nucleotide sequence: TGTGCCAGCAGTTTATGGGCGGGTTCCCAAGAGACCCAGTACTTC.

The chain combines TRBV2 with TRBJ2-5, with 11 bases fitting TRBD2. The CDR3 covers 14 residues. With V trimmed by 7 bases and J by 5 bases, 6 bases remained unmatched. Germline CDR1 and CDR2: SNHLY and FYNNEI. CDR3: CASNRGLADETQYF. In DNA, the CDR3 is TGTGCCAGCAATAGGGGACTAGCGGACGAGACCCAGTACTTC.

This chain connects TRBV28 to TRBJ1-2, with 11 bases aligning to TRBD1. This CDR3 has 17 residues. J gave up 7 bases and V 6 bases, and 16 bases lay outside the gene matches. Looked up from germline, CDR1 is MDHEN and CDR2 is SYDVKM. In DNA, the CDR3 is TGTGCCAGCAGGATAGGCCCGGGACAGGGGGGTTCCAGTGGCTACACCTTC. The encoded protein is CASRIGPGQGGSSGYTF.

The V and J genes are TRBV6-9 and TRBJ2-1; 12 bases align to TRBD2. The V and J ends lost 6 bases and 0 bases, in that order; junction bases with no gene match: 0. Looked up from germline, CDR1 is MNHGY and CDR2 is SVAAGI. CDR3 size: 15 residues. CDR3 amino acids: CASRGLAGSYNEQFF. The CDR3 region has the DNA TGTGCCAGCAGGGGACTAGCGGGCTCCTACAATGAGCAGTTCTTC.

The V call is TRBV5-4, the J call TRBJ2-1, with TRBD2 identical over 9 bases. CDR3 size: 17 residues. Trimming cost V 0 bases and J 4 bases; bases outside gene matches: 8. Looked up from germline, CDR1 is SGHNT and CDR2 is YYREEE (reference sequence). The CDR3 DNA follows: TGTGCCAGCAGCTTGGGGAATAGCGGGAGTGGTTACAATGAGCAGTTCTTC. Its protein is CASSLGNSGSGYNEQFF.

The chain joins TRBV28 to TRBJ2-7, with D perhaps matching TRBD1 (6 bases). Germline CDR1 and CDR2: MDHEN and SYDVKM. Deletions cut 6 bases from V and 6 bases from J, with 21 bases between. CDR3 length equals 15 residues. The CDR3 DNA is TGTGCCAGCAGCACCGAAGGGGACATTCTCCTCGAGCAGTACTTC. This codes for CASSTEGDILLEQYF.

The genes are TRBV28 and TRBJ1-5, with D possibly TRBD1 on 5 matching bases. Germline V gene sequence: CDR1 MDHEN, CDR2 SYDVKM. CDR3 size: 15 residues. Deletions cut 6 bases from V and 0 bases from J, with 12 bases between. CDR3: CASSDQRGSNQPQHF. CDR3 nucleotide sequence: TGTGCCAGCAGCGATCAAAGGGGTAGCAATCAGCCCCAGCATTTT.

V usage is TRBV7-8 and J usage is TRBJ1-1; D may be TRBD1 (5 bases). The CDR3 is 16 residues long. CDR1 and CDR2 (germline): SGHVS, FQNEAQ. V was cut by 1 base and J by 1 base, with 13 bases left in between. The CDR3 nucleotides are TGTGCCAGCAGCTTAGTGGCAGGGAGGAGGAACACTGAAGCTTTCTTT. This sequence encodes CASSLVAGRRNTEAFF.

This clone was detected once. CDR3 coding DNA: TGTGCCACCAGCAGAGAGGTTGGAGTGCAGTACTTC. Its protein product is CATSREVGVQYF. The chain combines TRBV15 with TRBJ2-7; no clear D gene. CDR3 size: 12 residues. Germline V gene data show CDR1 as LNHNV and CDR2 as YYDKDF (reference sequence). V lost 0 bases and J 9 bases, leaving 9 bases between the germline ends.

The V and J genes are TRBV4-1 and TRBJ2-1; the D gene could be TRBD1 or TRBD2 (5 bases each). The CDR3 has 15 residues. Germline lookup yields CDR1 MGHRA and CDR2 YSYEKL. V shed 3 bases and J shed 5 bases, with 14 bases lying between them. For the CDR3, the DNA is TGCGCCAGCAGCCACCCTGTCCGGGGCAACAATGAGCAGTTCTTC. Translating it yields CASSHPVRGNNEQFF.

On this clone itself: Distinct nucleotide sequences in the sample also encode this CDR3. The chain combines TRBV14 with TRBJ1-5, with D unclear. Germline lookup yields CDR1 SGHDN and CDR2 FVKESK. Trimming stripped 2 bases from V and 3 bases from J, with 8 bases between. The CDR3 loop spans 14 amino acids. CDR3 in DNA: TGTGCCAGCAGCCAATCGGGGATCAATCAGCCCCAGCATTTT. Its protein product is CASSQSGINQPQHF.

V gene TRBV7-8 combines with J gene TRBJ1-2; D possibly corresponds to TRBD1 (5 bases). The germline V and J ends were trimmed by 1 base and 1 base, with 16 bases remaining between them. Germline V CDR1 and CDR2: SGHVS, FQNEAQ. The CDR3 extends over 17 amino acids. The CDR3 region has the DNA TGTGCCAGCAGCTTAGTCCAGGGCCGGGGTGTTAACTATGGCTACACCTTC. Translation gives CASSLVQGRGVNYGYTF.

CDR3 residues: CAISTAGGSNEQFF. In nucleotides, the CDR3 is TGTGCCATCAGTACAGCGGGAGGTTCCAATGAGCAGTTCTTC. This chain links TRBV10-3 with TRBJ2-1, with 9 bases identical to TRBD2. The V segment lost 5 bases and the J segment 6 bases; nucleotides outside the gene matches: 5. Germline assignment: CDR1 ENHRY and CDR2 SYGVKD. The CDR3 has 14 amino acids.

The CDR3: CASRDRARYTEAFF. CDR3 DNA: TGTGCCAGCAGGGACAGGGCGAGGTACACTGAAGCTTTCTTT. V gene TRBV2 combines with J gene TRBJ1-1; 8 bases align to TRBD1. This CDR3 has 14 residues. V was pared by 6 bases and J by 3 bases, with 6 bases of the junction left unmatched. Germline-derived CDR1 and CDR2 are SNHLY and FYNNEI.